Following are 4 T cell receptor beta chains from one sample sequenced in a study of response to subunit inactivated influenza vaccine. Using its own MiXCR run on the RT-PCR reads, TCRdb lists one record per CDR3 protein. The repertoire holds over 400,000 distinct CDR3 sequences, 10% to 15% seen once, with roughly 13% in the top ten. The material sequenced was PBMCs from blood, taken 40 to 50 days after vaccination. The receptors derive from a middle-aged man who received an inactivated influenza vaccine.

On this clonotype: As the CDR3 is not closed by the conserved phenylalanine or tryptophan, this likely results from a read error. The CDR3 DNA sequence: TGTGCCAGCAGTGTGGTAGTGGGGAGGGGTTACAATGAGCAGTTCTTA. Its translation is CASSVVVGRGYNEQFL. This chain uses TRBV27 with TRBJ2-1; 7 bases align to TRBD2. V lost 5 bases and J lost 4; bases outside the gene matches: 11. The CDR3 length is 16 residues. In germline, CDR1 is MNHEY, CDR2 SMNVEV (reference sequence).

This clonotype has ten or more counts. The genes are TRBV12-3 or TRBV12-4 and TRBJ2-1, with 8 bases lining up with TRBD1. Germline trimming cut 5 bases from V and 8 bases from J; bases unmatched to any gene: 8. The CDR3 has 14 residues. The CDR3 region has the DNA TGTGCCAGCAGTAAAACAGGGGGTGGGTATGAGCAGTTCTTC. Translated, it gives CASSKTGGGYEQFF.

The genes are TRBV5-1 and TRBJ2-5; the D gene is possibly TRBD1 (6 bases). CDR1 is SGHRS and CDR2 is YFSETQ in the germline V gene. Trimming left V 0 bases short and J 2 bases short, with 11 bases between. The CDR3 runs to 15 residues. CDR3 in amino acids: CASSLDTGRQETQYF. The CDR3 nucleotides are TGCGCCAGCAGCTTGGACACAGGGAGACAAGAGACCCAGTACTTC. The full variable domain, completed using reference TRBV5-1 and TRBJ2-5, is KAGVTQTPRYLIKTRGQQVTLSCSPISGHRSVSWYQQTPGQGLQFLFEYFSETQRNKGNFPGRFSGRQFSNSRSEMNVSTLELGDSALYLCASSLDTGRQETQYFGPGTRLLVL.

Many counts were recorded for this clonotype. The chain links TRBV12-3 or TRBV12-4 to TRBJ2-4; the match to TRBD2 covers 9 bases. The CDR3 loop spans 14 amino acids. V shed 9 bases, J shed 3 bases, and the junction held 6 bases outside the gene matches. The CDR3 protein is CASCGGAGKNIQYF. In DNA, the CDR3 is TGTGCCAGTTGCGGGGGGGCTGGCAAAAACATTCAGTACTTC.